This TCR beta chain was obtained from a study of human T cells and chemical hapten exposure. Study summary: Patch tests applied 0.01% DPC to the upper back and were scored after 6 days. Regarding the study as a whole: Expanded TCRs produced significantly more large CDR3 similarity clusters than controls did.

MiXCR was run by TCRdb on the RACE reads, yielding one entry per CDR3 protein. The table includes some 96,000 distinct CDR3 sequences, 9.3% detected once. Time point here: patch test 2, 6 weeks after DPC sensitization. The treatment: therapeutic diphenylcyclopropenone sensitization with weekly scalp DPC. Donors were 18 to 70-year-old alopecia patients suitable for DPC. As concerns this clonotype: The antigen remains undetermined.

The CDR3 is 15 amino acids. V gave up 5 bases and J gave up 4 bases, with 17 bases separating them. CDR1 SGHTA and CDR2 FQGNSA come from the germline V gene. The sample was whole blood, taken in connection with sensitization to the hapten diphenylcyclopropenone (DPC). The TCR comes from a woman between 40 and 55 years old with alopecia areata. Some clones in this sample may be carry-over from other donors' samples. The chain couples TRBV7-2 to TRBJ1-1; D not certain. The CDR3 protein is CASSLGPGEATEAFF. The CDR3 DNA is TGTGCCAGCAGCCTAGGGCCCGGGGAGGCCACTGAAGCTTTCTTT.